The subject of this entry is one T cell receptor (beta chain). The data were taken from a study of control samples from healthy donors and cancer patients. The method was immunoSEQ multiplex PCR; TCRdb's version includes in-frame clones alone and lacks a portion of them. Of approximately 150,000 clones in the sample, roughly 95% were seen once. The sequence came from a woman in her 30s in good health. Sequencing input: blood.

DNA for the CDR3: TGCGCCAGCAGCCAAGCCGACAGTTACGAGCAGTACTTC. It translates to CASSQADSYEQYF. The V call is TRBV4-1, the J call TRBJ2-7, with D possibly matching TRBD1 (5 bases). This CDR3 spans 13 amino acids. Trimming left V 1 base short and J 4 bases short, with 8 bases between. Looked up from germline, CDR1 is MGHRA and CDR2 is YSYEKL.